This passage covers 7 T cell receptor beta chains from one sample sequenced in a study of CD8 T cells in ankylosing spondylitis. Study-level points and caveats: Blood from ankylosing spondylitis patients appeared to carry a characteristic roughly eight-variant TCR beta motif.

One entry per CDR3 protein, called by TCRdb with MiXCR from the 5' RACE reads. Counted here are 200,000 to 250,000 distinct CDR3 sequences, around 18% occurring once; the ten biggest clones make up about 44%. These receptors have no known antigen. Sample: blood, either unsorted or a sorted T cell fraction (not recorded which). Receptors were obtained from a male donor with ankylosing spondylitis.

The chain couples TRBV5-1 to TRBJ2-3, with 12 bases fitting TRBD2. This CDR3 spans 16 amino acids. From germline, CDR1 is SGHRS and CDR2 YFSETQ. The junction had 7 bases not matched to a gene; V was cut back by 4 bases and J by 4 bases. The CDR3 loop reads CASSPPSGRASDTQYF. Here the CDR3 DNA reads TGCGCCAGCAGCCCTCCTAGCGGGAGGGCCTCAGATACGCAGTATTTT.

This clonotype has just a few counts. V is TRBV9 and J is TRBJ2-2; D call uncertain. The length of the CDR3 is 17 residues. From germline, CDR1 is SGDLS and CDR2 YYNGEE. The V gene lost 4 bases and the J gene lost 0 bases, with 16 bases spanning the gap. CDR3 amino acids: CASSPTPGQSNTGELFF. Written as DNA, the CDR3 is TGTGCCAGCAGCCCGACCCCGGGCCAATCGAACACCGGGGAGCTGTTTTTT.

The rearrangement links TRBV24-1 to TRBJ2-1; D unresolved. Trimming removed 0 bases at V and 8 bases at J, with 10 bases between. This CDR3 is built from 14 residues. Germline values: CDR1 KGHDR, CDR2 SFDVKD. The CDR3 sequence: CATSDLEDDDEQFF. In nucleotides, the CDR3 is TGTGCCACCAGTGATTTGGAGGATGATGATGAGCAGTTCTTC.

This clonotype has just a few counts. The chain employs TRBV7-9 and TRBJ2-1; tentative D call: TRBD1 (5 bases). The V gene lost 4 bases and the J gene lost 3 bases, with 16 bases spanning the gap. Germline CDR1 reads SEHNR; CDR2 reads FQNEAQ (reference sequence). The CDR3 extends over 16 amino acids. In DNA, the CDR3 is TGTGCCAGCAGCTCTTTGTCGACAGAATACTACAATGAGCAGTTCTTC. The encoded protein is CASSSLSTEYYNEQFF.

This clonotype was counted a few times. The genes are TRBV29-1 and TRBJ1-2, with 7 bases lining up with TRBD1. V shed 2 bases, J shed 7 bases, and the junction held 7 bases outside the gene matches. Germline lookup yields CDR1 SQVTM and CDR2 ANQGSEA. The CDR3 is 13 amino acids. CDR3 nucleotide sequence: TGCAGCGTTGAAATACAGGGGATAGGTGGCTACACCTTC. It is translated as CSVEIQGIGGYTF.

This chain links TRBV12-3 or TRBV12-4 with TRBJ1-2; 7 bases map to TRBD1. With 5 bases clipped from V and 3 bases from J, the junction kept 9 bases outside the gene matches. This CDR3 is 15 amino acids long. The CDR3 DNA is TGTGCCAGCAGTCCGGCCTTGACAGGGTACTATGGCTACACCTTC. It yields the protein CASSPALTGYYGYTF.

In its sample, this clonotype was seen a few times. The chain is built from TRBV5-1 and TRBJ2-2; D gene unclear. Germline lookup yields CDR1 SGHRS and CDR2 YFSETQ. The V and J ends lost 4 bases and 1 base respectively, with 11 bases between them. The CDR3 spans 15 residues. CDR3 amino acids: CASSPLDGNTGELFF. The CDR3 DNA reads as TGCGCCAGCAGCCCGCTGGACGGGAACACCGGGGAGCTGTTTTTT. The full variable domain, completed using reference TRBV5-1 and TRBJ2-2, is KAGVTQTPRYLIKTRGQQVTLSCSPISGHRSVSWYQQTPGQGLQFLFEYFSETQRNKGNFPGRFSGRQFSNSRSEMNVSTLELGDSALYLCASSPLDGNTGELFFGEGSRLTVL.